The clone carrying this T cell receptor (beta chain) showed up many times. Via MiXCR, TCRdb re-called the 5' RACE reads, giving one row per CDR3 protein. Here the sample spans under 25,000 distinct CDR3 sequences, over 4.5% being singletons. V dropped 0 bases and J dropped 4 bases, with 10 bases sitting between them. The germline V gene has CDR1 SGDLS and CDR2 YYNGEE. The CDR3 covers 15 residues. Time point denoted: sample taken at primary tumor resection. This entry is derived from a study of spatial heterogeneity in lung cancer. The chain links TRBV9 to TRBJ2-2, with a tentative D call TRBD2 (5 bases). This receptor was obtained from a male donor with early-stage non-small cell lung cancer. The sequencing here drew on PBMCs, taken at surgery. CDR3 amino acids: CASSVGLGGTGELFF. CDR3 sequence (DNA): TGTGCCAGCAGCGTAGGGCTCGGAGGCACCGGGGAGCTGTTTTTT. The full variable domain, with the rest looked up from reference TRBV9 and TRBJ2-2, is DSGVTQTPKHLITATGQRVTLRCSPRSGDLSVYWYQQSLDQGLQFLIQYYNGEERAKGNILERFSAQQFPDLHSELNLSSLELGDSALYFCASSVGLGGTGELFFGEGSRLTVL.